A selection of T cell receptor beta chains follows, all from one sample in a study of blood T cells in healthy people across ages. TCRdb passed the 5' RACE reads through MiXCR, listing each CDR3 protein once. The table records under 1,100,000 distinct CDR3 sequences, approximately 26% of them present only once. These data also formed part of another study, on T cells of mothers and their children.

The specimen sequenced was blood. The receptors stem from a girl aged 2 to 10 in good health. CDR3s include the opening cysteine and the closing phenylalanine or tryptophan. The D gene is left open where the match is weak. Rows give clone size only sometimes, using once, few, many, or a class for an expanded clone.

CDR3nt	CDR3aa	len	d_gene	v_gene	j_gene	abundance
TGTGCCAGCAGCTCGGGACAGCTTAATGAAAAACTGTTTTTT	CASSSGQLNEKLFF	14	TRBD1	TRBV28	TRBJ1-4	few
TGTGCTAGTGGTTTGGGAGCAGATACGCAGTATTTT	CASGLGADTQYF	12	-	TRBV12-5	TRBJ2-3	-
TGTGCCGGGTCGAAGCTTAACGGTGGCTACACCTTC	CAGSKLNGGYTF	12	-	TRBV28	TRBJ1-2	few
TGCAGTGCTGGTGGGACTAGCGGGAGTGCCAATGAGCAGTTCTTC	CSAGGTSGSANEQFF	15	TRBD2	TRBV20-1	TRBJ2-1	-
TGTGTCAGCAGCTTATCAAACGGGGGGACAGGATTCACAGATACGCAGTATTTT	CVSSLSNGGTGFTDTQYF	18	-	TRBV11-3	TRBJ2-3	-
TGTGCCAGCAGCTTAGGCGATGACAGGGTTTACTATGGCTACACCTTC	CASSLGDDRVYYGYTF	16	TRBD1	TRBV13	TRBJ1-2	once
TGCAGCGTCAGAGGCGCGAACACCGGGGAGCTGTTTTTT	CSVRGANTGELFF	13	-	TRBV29-1	TRBJ2-2	few
TGTGCCAGCAGTGAACGGTCTGGGGGAGAGACCCAGTACTTC	CASSERSGGETQYF	14	-	TRBV2	TRBJ2-5	-
TGTGCCAGCAGTCCTCGACCCAGGAACACTGAAGCTTTCTTT	CASSPRPRNTEAFF	14	-	TRBV6-6	TRBJ1-1	few
TGTGCCAGCAGCCCGTATGGGACAGTGGGGTATGGCTACACCTTC	CASSPYGTVGYGYTF	15	TRBD1	TRBV11-2	TRBJ1-2	few
TGCAGTGCTAGCCCGGGACAGGGAGGGATCGGAAACACCATATATTTT	CSASPGQGGIGNTIYF	16	TRBD1	TRBV20-1	TRBJ1-3	few
TGTGCCAGCAGCCAGGCCGGCGGGGGACCACAAGAGACCCAGTACTTC	CASSQAGGGPQETQYF	16	TRBD2	TRBV3-1	TRBJ2-5	-
TGCTCAACATCACGGGCGGCGGGCACTGAAGCTTTCTTT	CSTSRAAGTEAFF	13	-	TRBV29-1	TRBJ1-1	-
TGTGCCAGCAGCTTATTTGCCGATGAAAAACTGTTTTTT	CASSLFADEKLFF	13	-	TRBV7-3	TRBJ1-4	once
TGCAGCGTCTTCACCTCCACTAGCGGGACCTACAATGAGCGGCTCTTC	CSVFTSTSGTYNERLF	16	TRBD2	TRBV29-1	TRBJ2-5	-
TGTGCCAGCAGCCCCACAATCCCAGGGGCTGGTGGCTACGAGCAGTACTTC	CASSPTIPGAGGYEQYF	17	-	TRBV4-2	TRBJ2-7	once
TGTGCCAGCAGTTTTCGGACAGGAAGCAATGAGCAGTTCTTC	CASSFRTGSNEQFF	14	TRBD1	TRBV28	TRBJ2-1	few
TGCAGCGTTGAAGATTGGGGAGGGGTACCCCACGAGCAGTACTTC	CSVEDWGGVPHEQYF	15	TRBD2	TRBV29-1	TRBJ2-7	-
TGTGCCAGCAGCTCCCGGGTCGGTTCCTACTACGAGCAGTACTTC	CASSSRVGSYYEQYF	15	-	TRBV7-6	TRBJ2-7	few
TGTGCCAGCAGGGACCCCCTCGCGGGATCCTCCTACGAGCAGTACTTC	CASRDPLAGSSYEQYF	16	-	TRBV11-2	TRBJ2-7	few
TGTGCCAGCAGTCGGACTAGTAATCCAGATACGCAGTATTTT	CASSRTSNPDTQYF	14	TRBD2	TRBV28	TRBJ2-3	-
TGTGCCAGCAGCGTAGGCACAGCAACTAATGAAAAACTGTCTTTT	CASSVGTATNEKLSF	15	-	TRBV9	TRBJ1-4	once
TGTGCCAGCAGCTCCATACGACTAGCGGTTACCTACGAGCAGTACTTC	CASSSIRLAVTYEQYF	16	TRBD2	TRBV11-2	TRBJ2-7	-
TGTGCCAGCGCGGGACAGACCCAGTACTTC	CASAGQTQYF	10	-	TRBV2	TRBJ2-5	few
TGTGCCACCCTGGACAGAGCGGATGAAAAACTGTTTTTT	CATLDRADEKLFF	13	-	TRBV28	TRBJ1-4	once
TGTGCCACCAGTGATGAGGGTTCTTTCGATACGCAGTATTTT	CATSDEGSFDTQYF	14	-	TRBV10-3	TRBJ2-3	-
TGTGCCAGCAGTTTCCTCCGGGATGCGGGATACGAGCAGTACTTC	CASSFLRDAGYEQYF	15	-	TRBV27	TRBJ2-7	-
TGTGCCAGCAGACAAAGCGGGACCACCTACGAGCAGTACTTC	CASRQSGTTYEQYF	14	TRBD2	TRBV13	TRBJ2-7	many
TGTGCCAGCAGTTGGCCGACCGGGGGAACCAAAAACATTCAGTACTTC	CASSWPTGGTKNIQYF	16	-	TRBV28	TRBJ2-4	-
TGTGCTAGTGGTCTCTACGGCTGGGAGACCCAGTACTTC	CASGLYGWETQYF	13	-	TRBV12-5	TRBJ2-5	-
TGTGCCAGCAGCTTATGGGGGGGAAGGGAAGAGACCCAGTACTTC	CASSLWGGREETQYF	15	TRBD2	TRBV7-3	TRBJ2-5	-
TGTGCCAGCAGTGAAGCGCTTACTAGCGGATCAGGAGATACGCAGTATTTT	CASSEALTSGSGDTQYF	17	TRBD2	TRBV2	TRBJ2-3	-
TGTGCCAGCAGTGAATGGGATACAGATACGCAGTATTTT	CASSEWDTDTQYF	13	-	TRBV25-1	TRBJ2-3	-
TGTGCCAGCTCCCCTTTGGCATCCGAGCAGTTCTTC	CASSPLASEQFF	12	-	TRBV28	TRBJ2-1	few
TGCGCCAGCAGCTTGGGTACTAGCGGGAGTATCGAGCAGTACTTC	CASSLGTSGSIEQYF	15	TRBD2	TRBV5-1	TRBJ2-7	-
TGTGCCAGCAGTTTAGGACAGCTGAACTATGGCTACACCTTC	CASSLGQLNYGYTF	14	-	TRBV28	TRBJ1-2	few
TGTGCCAGCAGTTGGGCGAGTGGACAGTACACTGAAGCTTTCTTT	CASSWASGQYTEAFF	15	-	TRBV7-6	TRBJ1-1	-
TGTGCCAGCAGCACGACTGACGTACCTTATGGCTACACCTTC	CASSTTDVPYGYTF	14	-	TRBV5-6	TRBJ1-2	-
TGCACCAGCAGCTTGATAAAGGGGACTAACAATGAGCAGTTCTTC	CTSSLIKGTNNEQFF	15	TRBD2	TRBV5-1	TRBJ2-1	-
TGCAGTGCCCCAGGTGGGGGGCACCCCTACGAGCAGTACTTC	CSAPGGGHPYEQYF	14	-	TRBV20-1	TRBJ2-7	once
TGTGCCAGCAGCTTCTCTACCCGGGCGGGAGAGCAGTACTTC	CASSFSTRAGEQYF	14	-	TRBV5-4	TRBJ2-7	few
TGTGCCAGCAGTGTAGGACTAGCGGGAGCCGGGGAGCAGTTCTTC	CASSVGLAGAGEQFF	15	TRBD2	TRBV6-4	TRBJ2-1	-